This T cell receptor (beta chain) emerged from a study of T cell changes during pregnancy in multiple sclerosis. Trimming removed 4 bases from V and 0 bases from J; junction bases left unmatched: 9. Germline V gene sequence: CDR1 SGHRS, CDR2 YFSETQ. There are 17 residues in the CDR3. The table came from immunoSEQ multiplex PCR; TCRdb's copy has only in-frame clones and leaves some out. The sample contains approximately 130,000 clones, under 95% of which appear only once. The V call is TRBV5-1, the J call TRBJ1-3, with 8 nucleotides matching TRBD1. This clonotype originated in a female donor with multiple sclerosis, enrolled in a pregnancy study. Here the sequenced sample was peripheral blood, taken before pregnancy. This CDR3 is CASSQGQGGSSGNTIYF. Written as DNA, the CDR3 is TGCGCCAGCAGCCAAGGACAGGGTGGAAGCTCTGGAAACACCATATATTTT.